This T cell receptor (beta chain) was identified during a study of regulatory T cells in long-lasting Graves disease. The TCR beta library used iRepertoire HTBI primers with Arm-PCR amplification of CDR3. MiXCR, applied by TCRdb to the multiplex PCR reads, yields one record per CDR3 protein. In the table there are around 250,000 distinct CDR3 sequences, approximately 18% of which are singletons. Sample time point: newly diagnosed GD, antithyroid drugs for less than 3 months. With RNA extracted from PBMCs as input, the TCR library was made. This clonotype was counted many times. This same sample was also part of a study on T cells in Graves' hyperthyroidism and ophthalmopathy.

Sequenced here: peripheral blood mononuclear cells (PBMCs), sampled at new diagnosis, from a patient treated with antithyroid drugs. This sequence originates from a woman aged 25-40 years with Graves disease.

The CDR3 here is CSARARDRIFGEQFF. The DNA for the CDR3 is TGCAGTGCTAGAGCTCGAGACAGGATTTTTGGTGAGCAGTTCTTC. This sequence joins TRBV20-1 and TRBJ2-1; maybe TRBD1 (6 bases). V was cut by 1 base and J by 9 bases, with 19 bases left in between. The CDR3 consists of 15 residues. Per the germline V gene, CDR1 is DFQATT and CDR2 is SNEGSKA (reference sequence).